This is a list of T cell receptor beta chains from one sample in a study of OX40 agonist ivuxolimab in advanced cancers. Using immunoSEQ multiplex PCR, the repertoire was profiled, and TCRdb retains in-frame clones only, with some absent. The sample carries about 58,000 clones, 88% recorded once. This sample comprised CD4+ or CD8+ T cells sorted from blood, obtained in a trial of the OX40 agonist ivuxolimab. These TCRs come from an adult with an advanced solid tumor such as melanoma, head and neck, liver or kidney cancer. Each CDR3 is given with its conserved first and last residue. Fields, in order: clone size, J gene, V gene, CDR3 protein. A row's size may be missing; if present it is once, few, many or a size class.

size: .; J: TRBJ1-5; V: TRBV6-5; CDR3: CASSSRVDQPQHF
size: .; J: TRBJ2-1; V: TRBV5-6; CDR3: CASSLSSGFDNEQFF
size: .; J: TRBJ2-3; V: TRBV4-1; CDR3: CASSQVLQGEDTQYF
size: .; J: TRBJ2-7; V: TRBV15; CDR3: CATSRGTSGVYEQYF
size: once; J: TRBJ2-5; V: TRBV19; CDR3: CASSIRLAGEQETQYF
size: .; J: TRBJ1-1; V: TRBV25-1; CDR3: CASSESAGGGLNTEAFF
size: .; J: TRBJ1-1; V: TRBV18; CDR3: CASSLDREEAFF
size: few; J: TRBJ1-2; V: TRBV6-1; CDR3: CASVWRGTNYGYTF
size: few; J: TRBJ1-4; V: TRBV6-6; CDR3: CASSHVSSGEKLFF
size: .; J: TRBJ2-5; V: TRBV2; CDR3: CASSVQGVVQETQYF
size: .; J: TRBJ2-7; V: TRBV28; CDR3: CASSKDRFTSYEQYF
size: .; J: TRBJ2-7; V: TRBV20-1; CDR3: CSASSNYEQYF
size: .; J: TRBJ2-7; V: TRBV7-6; CDR3: CASSLDLREKYF
size: .; J: TRBJ2-5; V: TRBV5-5; CDR3: CASSFTSGALETQYF
size: .; J: TRBJ2-7; V: TRBV19; CDR3: CASSISSISYEQYF
size: .; J: TRBJ1-2; V: TRBV7-8; CDR3: CASTGPGQGLTFYGYTF
size: .; J: TRBJ2-7; V: TRBV27; CDR3: CASSTIQTARSYEQYF
size: .; J: TRBJ2-3; V: TRBV7-6; CDR3: CASSPWRAADTQYF
size: .; J: TRBJ2-3; V: TRBV7-3; CDR3: CASSLNSPPDTQYF
size: .; J: TRBJ2-5; V: TRBV6-5; CDR3: CASSYSGQGLETQYF
size: .; J: TRBJ2-5; V: TRBV7-2; CDR3: CASSPQGEETQYF
size: .; J: TRBJ1-4; V: TRBV19; CDR3: CASSMALSEKLFF
size: .; J: TRBJ1-5; V: TRBV6-1; CDR3: CASSEFVDRHQPQHF
size: .; J: TRBJ2-7; V: TRBV5-8; CDR3: CASSEGGQGSYEQYF
size: .; J: TRBJ2-1; V: TRBV5-4; CDR3: CASSLGTSTEQFF
size: .; J: TRBJ2-5; V: TRBV25-1; CDR3: CASSEARTGGRETQYF
size: .; J: TRBJ2-3; V: TRBV5-4; CDR3: CASSFNLDTQYF
size: .; J: TRBJ2-3; V: TRBV5-5; CDR3: CASSLGGLGTDTQYF
size: .; J: TRBJ2-5; V: TRBV5-5; CDR3: CASSLDGLRTQYF
size: .; J: TRBJ1-5; V: TRBV27; CDR3: CASSWTAVQPQHF
size: .; J: TRBJ1-4; V: TRBV28; CDR3: CASKTTGVRTEKLFF
size: .; J: TRBJ2-7; V: TRBV19; CDR3: CASSIVEREGQSYEQYF
size: .; J: TRBJ2-5; V: TRBV19; CDR3: CASRTGTGQWETQYF
size: .; J: TRBJ2-3; V: TRBV29-1; CDR3: CSVLGNTDTQYF
size: .; J: TRBJ1-2; V: TRBV7-6; CDR3: CASSSEIQGYGYTF
size: .; J: TRBJ2-5; V: TRBV7-2; CDR3: CASSSLGTGEETQYF
size: .; J: TRBJ2-7; V: TRBV6-1; CDR3: CASTPRRGQYEQYF
size: .; J: TRBJ2-2; V: TRBV14; CDR3: CASSSYPDRRNTGELFF
size: .; J: TRBJ2-2; V: TRBV9; CDR3: CASSAFSGRRTGELFF
size: .; J: TRBJ2-2; V: TRBV11-3; CDR3: CASSLGPGELFF
size: .; J: TRBJ2-3; V: TRBV6-1; CDR3: CASSRLAGGVDTQYF
size: .; J: TRBJ2-3; V: TRBV7-9; CDR3: CASSRAAATDTQYF
size: .; J: TRBJ1-1; V: TRBV19; CDR3: CASSIVAGTEAFF
size: .; J: TRBJ2-5; V: TRBV7-2; CDR3: CASSLGVRYQETQYF
size: .; J: TRBJ1-2; V: TRBV14; CDR3: CASSQTRPGLVHGYTF
size: .; J: TRBJ2-3; V: TRBV5-1; CDR3: CASSPGLAVFTDTQYF
size: .; J: TRBJ2-3; V: TRBV5-1; CDR3: CASSLFKTSGMSRPDTQYF
size: few; J: TRBJ2-3; V: TRBV29-1; CDR3: CSVEEGGDTQYF
size: .; J: TRBJ1-5; V: TRBV19; CDR3: CASSYEGRAQHF
size: .; J: TRBJ1-2; V: TRBV7-2; CDR3: CASSLAWETVSGYTF
size: .; J: TRBJ2-7; V: TRBV18; CDR3: CASSPPIGLAVYEQYF
size: .; J: TRBJ2-7; V: TRBV18; CDR3: CASSSPSGRAYEQYF
size: .; J: TRBJ2-1; V: TRBV4-3; CDR3: CASSQDFTYNEQFF
size: .; J: TRBJ1-2; V: TRBV7-3; CDR3: CASSLSGDGYTF
size: .; J: TRBJ2-3; V: TRBV5-1; CDR3: CASSSGDSHSTDTQYF
size: .; J: TRBJ1-2; V: TRBV20-1; CDR3: CSASEGSGYTF